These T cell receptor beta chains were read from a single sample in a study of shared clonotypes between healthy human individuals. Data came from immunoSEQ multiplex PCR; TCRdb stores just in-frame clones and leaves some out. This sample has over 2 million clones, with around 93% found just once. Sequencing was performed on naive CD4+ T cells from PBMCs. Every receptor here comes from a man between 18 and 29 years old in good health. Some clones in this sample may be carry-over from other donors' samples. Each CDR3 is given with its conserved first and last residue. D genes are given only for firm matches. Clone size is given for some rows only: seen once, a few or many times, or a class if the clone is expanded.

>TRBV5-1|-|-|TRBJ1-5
TGCGCCAGCAGCCCCGGGGGGCAGGATCAGCCCCAGCATTTT
CASSPGGQDQPQHF
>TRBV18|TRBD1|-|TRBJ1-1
TGTGCCAGCTCACTCGGACAGGGGGCCACGAACACTGAAGCTTTCTTT
CASSLGQGATNTEAFF
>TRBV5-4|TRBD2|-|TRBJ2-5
TGTGCCAGCAGCCCTGGGACTAGCGGGGGTCAAGAGACCCAGTACTTC
CASSPGTSGGQETQYF
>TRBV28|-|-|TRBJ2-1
TGTGCCAGCAGCGGACACAATGAGCAGTTCTTC
CASSGHNEQFF
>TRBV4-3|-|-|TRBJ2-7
TGCGCCAGCAGCCAAGATTTTCAGTCGGGTCTTTACACGCGGGGGCAGTACTTC
CASSQDFQSGLYTRGQYF
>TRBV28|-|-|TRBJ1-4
TGTGCCAGCAGTTTAGGGGGGAGCTCTGAAAAACTGTTTTTT
CASSLGGSSEKLFF
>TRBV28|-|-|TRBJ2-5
TGTGCCAGTAGACCCCTCTCCGGGACCCCGAAAGAGACCCAGTACTTC
CASRPLSGTPKETQYF
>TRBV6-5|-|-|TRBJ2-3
TGTGCCAGCAGTTACTCTGTGGGCACAGATACGCAGTATTTT
CASSYSVGTDTQYF
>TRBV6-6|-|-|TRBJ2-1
TGTGCCAGCAGTTATCCGAGGGGGGGGGTAGAGCAGTTCTTC
CASSYPRGGVEQFF
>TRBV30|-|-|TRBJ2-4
TGTGCCTTGGGACCAGGAAACATTCAGTACTTC
CALGPGNIQYF
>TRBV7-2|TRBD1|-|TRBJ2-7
TGTGCCAGCAGTAAAACCGGTGGACTCAGGGGGCCTCGCGAGCAGTACTTC
CASSKTGGLRGPREQYF
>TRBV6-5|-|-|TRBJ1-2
TGTGCCAGCAGTTTTTCGGCAGGGGACGCTAGCTACACCTTC
CASSFSAGDASYTF
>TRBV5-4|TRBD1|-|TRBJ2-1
TGTGCCAGCAGCCCCAGACAGGGGGCCTCCTACAATGAGCAGTTCTTC
CASSPRQGASYNEQFF
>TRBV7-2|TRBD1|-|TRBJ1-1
TGTGCCAGCAAACCAACAGGGGGTGAGACTGAAGCTTTCTTT
CASKPTGGETEAFF
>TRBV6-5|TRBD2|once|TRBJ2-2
TGTGCCAGCAGGGGAGCGGGAACCGGGGAGCTGTTTTTT
CASRGAGTGELFF
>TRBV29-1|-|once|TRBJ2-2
TGCAGCGCCCGGGGCACCGGGGAGCTGTTTTTT
CSARGTGELFF
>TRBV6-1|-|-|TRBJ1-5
TGTGCCAGCAGTGAAAATCTGCAGCGCAATCAGCCCCAGCATTTT
CASSENLQRNQPQHF
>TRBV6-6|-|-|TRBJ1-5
TGTGCCAGCCGACGGGACAACAATCAGCCCCAGCATTTT
CASRRDNNQPQHF
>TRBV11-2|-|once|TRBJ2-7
TGTGCCAGCAGCTTAACCCCGGGGAACTACGAGCAGTACTTC
CASSLTPGNYEQYF
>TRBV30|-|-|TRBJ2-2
TGTGCCTGGAGTGTAATTTTCGGGGAGCTGTTTTTT
CAWSVIFGELFF
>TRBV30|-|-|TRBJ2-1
TGTGCCTCCACAGGGTCCGGCTACAATGAGCAGTTCTTC
CASTGSGYNEQFF
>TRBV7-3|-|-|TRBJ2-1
TGTGCCAGTAATACCGGGACTCCGGGGAATGAGCAGTTCTTC
CASNTGTPGNEQFF
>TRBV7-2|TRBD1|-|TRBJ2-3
TGTGCCAGCAGCTTATTCCGACAGGGTAGCGCAGATACGCAGTATTTT
CASSLFRQGSADTQYF
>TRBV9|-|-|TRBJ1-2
TGTGCCAGCGCCCAGACGGGCTATGGCTACACCTTC
CASAQTGYGYTF